This TCR beta chain stems from a study of blood T cell repertoires in COVID-19. This clone showed up just once. Original processing methods: The assay estimated nucleated cells by amplifying reference gene primers. TCRdb keeps only in-frame clones here, not all; method: immunoSEQ multiplex PCR. That table gives V, J and clone size, and the DNA gave D and trimming. Of tens of thousands of clones in the sample, 80% to 90% were seen once. Material: peripheral blood. The sequence came from an elderly woman with acute or convalescent COVID-19.

The CDR3 nucleotides read TGTGCCAGCAGTTACGGAGACGGTAGCAATCAGCCCCAGCATTTT. Its protein product is CASSYGDGSNQPQHF. The chain employs TRBV6-6 and TRBJ1-5; D uncertain. This CDR3 comprises 15 residues. Germline CDR1 and CDR2: MNHNY and SVGAGI (reference sequence). Trimming stripped 2 bases from V and 0 bases from J, with 8 bases between.